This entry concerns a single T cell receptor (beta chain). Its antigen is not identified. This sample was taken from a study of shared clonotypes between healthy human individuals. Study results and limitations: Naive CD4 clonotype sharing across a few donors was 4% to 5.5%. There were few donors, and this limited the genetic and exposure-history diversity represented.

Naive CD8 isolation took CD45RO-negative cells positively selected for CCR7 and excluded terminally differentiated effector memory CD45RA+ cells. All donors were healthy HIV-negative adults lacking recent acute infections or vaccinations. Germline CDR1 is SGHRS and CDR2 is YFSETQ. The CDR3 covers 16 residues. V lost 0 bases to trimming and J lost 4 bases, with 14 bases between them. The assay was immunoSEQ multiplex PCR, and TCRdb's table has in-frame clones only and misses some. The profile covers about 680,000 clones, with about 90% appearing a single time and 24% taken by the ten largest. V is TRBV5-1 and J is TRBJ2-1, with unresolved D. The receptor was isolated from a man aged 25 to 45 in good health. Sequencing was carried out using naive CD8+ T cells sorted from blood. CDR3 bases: TGCGCCAGCAGCTTGGATATCGGTAACCGATACAATGAGCAGTTCTTC. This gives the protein CASSLDIGNRYNEQFF.